This record looks at one T cell receptor beta chain sequence and its context. Its recognized antigen is unknown. Base qualities are not provided; no much larger clone lies one nucleotide away. This record comes from a study of blood T cell dynamics during melanoma immunotherapy (dated by TCRdb to between 2020 and 2021). Concerning the study at large: The patients had metastatic melanoma and were given first-line pembrolizumab or nivolumab plus ipilimumab as standard of care in the United Kingdom. Consecutive patients formed a training cohort, and a further independent group of patients from the same centre was pooled into an external validation set. To find early correlates of response, peripheral T cell receptor repertoires were profiled in metastatic melanoma patients before and after one cycle of checkpoint inhibitor therapy. Study-level results and caveats: The relatively small sample size was recognized as a factor that could limit how well the results generalize. The study could not determine whether the T cell clones driving repertoire changes were melanoma-specific or reflected general immune activation. Unlike progressors, patients who went on to achieve disease control showed a bifurcated reorganization of the PBMC repertoire at W3, with either increased clonality or increased diversity.

The CDR3 covers 15 residues, taking in both the cysteine and the phenylalanine. The entry retains the CDR3 DNA only, 45 bases that are in frame from base 1. Via the germline V gene, CDR1 is SGHTA and CDR2 FQGNSA. The junction shows trimming of 5 bases on V and 5 bases on J, and the gene matches do not reach 7 bases of it. The time point label of this sample denotes: week 3, after first cycle of checkpoint inhibitor. Blood was sampled before treatment (T0) and at week 3 (W3), after the first cycle of checkpoint blockade. Except for a couple of patients with rapid clinical progression, response was assessed 12 weeks after the first infusion by RECIST 1.1; disease control meant complete response, partial response or stable disease. Patients with prior systemic cancer treatment, concomitant immunosuppressant therapy or synchronous other active malignancies were excluded. Both bulk PBMC and plasma cell-free DNA were sequenced for TCR beta so that circulating cells and T cell turnover could be tracked. PBMC were isolated from blood with Lymphoprep and SepMate tubes, followed by red cell lysis. QIAamp DNA Blood Mini kits were used to extract DNA from PBMC and from sorted T cell subsets.

Every bulk PBMC sample was loaded with the same fixed amount of 350 ng of DNA. Following the manufacturer instructions, the immunoSEQ TCRb Assay kit was used to amplify TCR beta CDR3 sequences from genomic DNA. The KAPA Library Quantification Kit for Illumina platforms was used to quantify pooled libraries by qPCR. Pooled libraries were clustered at about 0.55-1.1 pM and sequenced on an Illumina NextSeq 500. For the original study's pipeline: The TCR data were analyzed using immunoSEQ ANALYZER and the R LymphoSeq package. A rearrangement efficiency score was calculated as productive divided by the sum of productive and non-productive CDR3 sequences. Within each patient, timepoints were compared pairwise for clonality, measured with the Gini coefficient, and for diversity, measured with the Renyi index at alpha=1. In LymphoSeq, clonal relatedness was computed with an edit distance of 3 and repertoire similarity was computed with the Bhattacharyya coefficient. To classify response, a linear discriminant analysis based on week-3 changes in clonality and diversity was built using the R MASS and caret packages. Entries here come from immuneACCESS through TCRdb and include only in-frame sequences with V and J called. Some clones fail to appear in such tables; in the studies checked, an unresolved V gene covers under half of the shortfall, and the cause of the remainder is unknown. That table furnishes V, J and clone size, whereas the DNA furnished D and trimming. In this sample the table shows 15,000 or so clones, roughly nine tenths of which occur a single time. The ten largest clones capture over 0.85% of the sample.

The source of this sequence is a human donor with melanoma. This specimen consisted of blood, obtained from a patient treated with checkpoint blockade. The chain is encoded by TRBV7-2 joined to TRBJ2-5; the junction holds 11 bases that match TRBD2. The CDR3 protein sequence reads: CASSALAGGRETQYF. In nucleotides, the sequence is TGTGCCAGCAGCGCGCTAGCGGGGGGCCGGGAGACCCAGTACTTC.